This T cell receptor (beta chain) is drawn from a study of cytomegalovirus exposure and HLA in healthy donors. Looked up from germline, CDR1 is MDHEN and CDR2 is SYDVKM. Trimming cost V 6 bases and J 6 bases; bases outside gene matches: 9. The CDR3 is made up of 16 amino acids. The PCR was carried out with 60 Vbeta primers and 13 Jbeta primers. Sequencing was performed with immunoSEQ multiplex PCR; in TCRdb, only in-frame clones are kept and a portion is missing. The sample includes fewer than 250,000 clones, approximately 80% of them seen just once. This clone was picked up a small number of times. The rearrangement joins TRBV28 to TRBJ1-5, with 12 positions matching TRBD1. This receptor was taken from a girl under 18 in good health and CMV-seronegative. Specimen: PBMCs. In nucleotides, the CDR3 is TGTGCCAGCAGAGAAGGGACAGGGGGCGCGGGTCAGCCCCAGCATTTT. It encodes CASREGTGGAGQPQHF.